This T cell receptor beta chain stems from a study of T cell changes during pregnancy in multiple sclerosis. Sequenced by immunoSEQ multiplex PCR; TCRdb stores in-frame clones only, minus some. Here the sample spans around 130,000 clones, about 94% being singletons. The CDR3 is made up of 17 amino acids. V shed 2 bases, J shed 0 bases, and the junction held 9 bases outside the gene matches. Germline CDR1 GTSNPN, CDR2 SVGIG (reference sequence). The V and J genes are TRBV30 and TRBJ1-5, with 8 nucleotides matching TRBD1. Sequenced here: peripheral blood, sampled before pregnancy. This TCR derives from a female donor with multiple sclerosis, enrolled in a pregnancy study. Here the CDR3 reads CAWSPGQVIYSNQPQHF. CDR3 DNA: TGTGCCTGGAGTCCGGGACAGGTAATCTATAGCAATCAGCCCCAGCATTTT.